This TCR beta chain was captured in a study of blood T cells in healthy people across ages. General observations from the study: The fall in TCR beta diversity per million T cells was roughly linear with age.

Combining a sample-barcoded 5' primer with a J-beta primer mix, a second PCR ran for 7 to 11 cycles. TCRdb redid the calling of the 5' RACE reads with MiXCR, one entry per CDR3 protein. The sample gives hundreds of thousands of distinct CDR3 sequences, more than 45% of which show up once; under 60% is in the top ten. The draw of peripheral blood yielded ten milliliters from each donor. As to this clonotype: What it binds is unknown.

The ends were cut back, 3 bases at V and 5 bases at J, with 13 bases in the middle. This CDR3 comprises 15 residues. Germline loops: CDR1 SNHLY, CDR2 FYNNEI. The sequence derives from a man aged 55-75 years in good health. The genes are TRBV2 and TRBJ2-2, with D uncertain. Sequenced material: blood. CDR3 in DNA: TGTGCCAGCAGTGATGAAAGTTTGAGGACCGGGGAGCTGTTTTTT. It specifies CASSDESLRTGELFF.